This T cell receptor beta chain was obtained from a study of blood T cell repertoires in COVID-19. Across the study: T cells, B-cell-depleted T cells, or PBMCs provided the cDNA or gDNA that served as material.

This CDR3 region has 18 residues. V was clipped by 3 bases and J by 2 bases; unmatched bases: 8. Germline-derived CDR1 and CDR2 are MGHRA and YSYEKL. Some clones are missing from TCRdb's copy, which holds only in-frame ones; the method was immunoSEQ multiplex PCR. The sample lists some 25,000 clones, approximately 78% seen once, with about 8.6% in the top ten. The J gene is TRBJ2-6, the V gene TRBV4-1; 9 positions match TRBD1. This clonotype was sampled from a human donor in a cohort sampled during active COVID-19. Sample: peripheral blood. The CDR3 bases are TGCGCCAGCAGCCAGACAGGGGGAACTGCGGCTGGGGCCAACGTCCTGACTTTC. It translates to CASSQTGGTAAGANVLTF.